Shown below are 31 T cell receptor beta chains from a single sample sequenced in a study of shared clonotypes between healthy human individuals. Measured with immunoSEQ multiplex PCR; TCRdb has only the in-frame clones, and not every one. Of some 450,000 clones in the sample, about 74% are singletons; the top ten hold approximately 12%. What was sequenced was PBMCs. The receptor source for this set is a woman aged 40-49 years in good health. Some clones in this sample may be carry-over from other donors' samples.

This chain links TRBV13 with TRBJ2-7; TRBD2 might be the D (6 bases). Between the trimmed V and J ends, which lost 7 bases and 2 bases, there was a span of 21 bases. Germline CDR1 is PRHDT and CDR2 is FYEKMQ (reference sequence). The CDR3 runs to 16 residues. In DNA, the CDR3 is TGTGCCAGCAAGTTGGGTTCGGGAGCGGCCCCCTACGAGCAGTACTTC. Its translation: CASKLGSGAAPYEQYF.

The V gene is TRBV7-3, the J gene TRBJ2-1, with 9 bases fitting TRBD1. CDR3 size: 12 residues. Germline V gene sequence: CDR1 SGHTA, CDR2 FQGTGA. J lost 10 bases, V lost 6 bases, and 4 bases had no gene match. CDR3 sequence: CASSQGTGEQFF. The CDR3 DNA reads TGTGCCAGCAGTCAAGGGACAGGGGAGCAGTTCTTC.

The chain couples TRBV18 to TRBJ2-7, with D unresolved. This CDR3 is built from 12 residues. Trimming shortened V by 2 bases and J by 3 bases, and 5 bases separated the two germline ends. Per the germline V gene, CDR1 is KGHSH and CDR2 is LQKENI. This chain's CDR3 is CASSPTNYEQYF. The CDR3 DNA is TGTGCCAGCTCACCAACGAACTACGAGCAGTACTTC.

The table lists this clone with many counts. CDR3 in amino acids: CASSFGDSRYAGELFF. Written as DNA, the CDR3 is TGTGCCAGCAGCTTTGGGGACAGCCGTTACGCCGGGGAGCTGTTTTTT. This chain joins TRBV7-6 and TRBJ2-2, with 7 positions matching TRBD1. Germline CDR1 reads SGHVS; CDR2 reads FNYEAQ. The CDR3 is 16 residues long. V lost 3 bases to trimming and J lost 6 bases; unmatched junction nucleotides: 10.

This clone was seen more than once but under ten times. The rearrangement links TRBV28 to TRBJ2-1; D remains ambiguous. Trimming left V 8 bases short and J 8 bases short, with 25 bases between. Germline V gives CDR1 MDHEN, CDR2 SYDVKM. The CDR3 consists of 16 residues. CDR3 in amino acids: CASGSPGEVISDEQFF. CDR3 nucleotide sequence: TGTGCCAGCGGCTCTCCTGGGGAAGTAATCAGCGATGAGCAGTTCTTC.

The V call is TRBV4-3, the J call TRBJ2-2; D is uncertain. The CDR3 length is 14 residues. Trimming took off 1 base at V and 4 bases at J, with 7 bases between the two ends. Germline V gene lookup returns CDR1 LGHNA and CDR2 YSLEER. The chain's CDR3 is CASSQASVTGELFF. The DNA for the CDR3 is TGCGCCAGCAGCCAAGCGTCGGTCACCGGGGAGCTGTTTTTT.

The CDR3 reads CAISERGANTGELFF. The CDR3 DNA is TGTGCCATCAGTGAGAGAGGGGCGAACACCGGGGAGCTGTTTTTT. The J gene is TRBJ2-2, the V gene TRBV10-3, with D possibly being TRBD1 or TRBD2 (5 bases each). Deletions cut 2 bases from V and 0 bases from J, with 7 bases between. The CDR3 loop spans 15 amino acids. In germline, CDR1 is ENHRY, CDR2 SYGVKD.

The rearrangement uses TRBV5-8 and TRBJ2-5; D gene ambiguous. There are 12 residues in the CDR3. V dropped 5 bases and J dropped 5 bases, with 10 bases sitting between them. Looked up from germline, CDR1 is SGHTS and CDR2 is YDEGEE. The CDR3 coding sequence is TGTGCCAGCAGGGCGGTAGGGGAGACCCAGTACTTC. This translates into CASRAVGETQYF.

Worth noting for this clone: An end of the junction differs from the germline gene, which may be a read error. This rearrangement joins TRBV7-8 to TRBJ1-5; D remains unclear. The germline gives CDR1 SGHVS, CDR2 FQNEAQ. The CDR3 runs 16 residues. The CDR3 reads CASSLAGGSHNQLQHF. For the CDR3, the DNA is TGTGCCAGCAGCTTAGCAGGAGGGTCCCACAATCAGCTCCAGCATTTT.

The V gene is TRBV5-4, the J gene TRBJ2-4, with TRBD2 matching over 8 bases. V shed 3 bases, J shed 5 bases, and the junction held 13 bases outside the gene matches. The CDR3 runs to 17 residues. Germline CDR1 is SGHNT and CDR2 is YYREEE (reference sequence). CDR3 region: CASSSGGQNRVENIQYF. In DNA form, the CDR3 reads TGTGCCAGCAGCTCGGGGGGGCAGAACAGGGTCGAAAACATTCAGTACTTC.

Notes on this clone: This sample also contains other DNA sequences that code for the same CDR3. DNA of the CDR3: TGTGCCAGCAGCTTAACGGATACGCAGTATTTT. Translation gives CASSLTDTQYF. The chain links TRBV11-1 to TRBJ2-3; no firm D call. Germline values: CDR1 SGHAT, CDR2 FQDESV (reference sequence). CDR3 size: 11 residues. The ends were cut back, 2 bases at V and 6 bases at J, with 3 bases in the middle.

Comments on this clone: Additional DNA sequences in this sample encode the identical CDR3. J is TRBJ1-1 and V is TRBV2; 7 nucleotides agree with TRBD1. The CDR3 runs 13 residues. Per germline, CDR1 SNHLY and CDR2 FYNNEI. The J segment lost 1 base and the V segment lost 6 bases, leaving 2 bases of the junction unmatched. The CDR3 spells CASRRTGNTEAFF. The CDR3 DNA follows: TGTGCCAGCAGGCGGACAGGGAACACTGAAGCTTTCTTT.

This clone appeared a few times. The chain uses TRBV2 and TRBJ2-5; 7 nucleotides align to TRBD2. The CDR3 runs 17 residues. V lost 4 bases and J lost 7; bases outside the gene matches: 18. CDR1 and CDR2 (germline): SNHLY, FYNNEI. CDR3 DNA sequence: TGTGCCAGCAGTGGTGTGGGACGGGAGGCCCGGGGATTGACCCAGTACTTC. As protein: CASSGVGREARGLTQYF.

There are many counts of this clone. This specimen includes other DNA sequences encoding the same CDR3. The chain has TRBV10-2 and TRBJ2-7; TRBD2 agrees at 7 bases. The germline CDR1 and CDR2 sequences are WSHSY and SAAADI. This CDR3 spans 14 amino acids. Trimming removed 7 bases from V and 1 base from J; junction bases left unmatched: 7. The CDR3 DNA reads as TGCGCCAGCATCCCGGGACTAACGTCCTACGAGCAGTACTTC. This gives the protein CASIPGLTSYEQYF.

J is TRBJ2-7 and V is TRBV4-3, with 8 positions matching TRBD2. The germline V gene has CDR1 LGHNA and CDR2 YSLEER. The trim removed 1 base at V and 3 bases at J, leaving 5 bases unmatched. This CDR3 comprises 15 residues. CDR3: CASSQGTSSYYEQYF. The CDR3 DNA follows: TGCGCCAGCAGCCAAGGGACTAGCTCATACTACGAGCAGTACTTC.

This clone occurred once. The V call is TRBV7-9, the J call TRBJ2-2; a weak D match, TRBD1 (6 bases). CDR1 is SEHNR, CDR2 FQNEAQ, per germline (reference sequence). The V end lost 2 bases, the J end lost 7 bases, and 14 bases lay between the germline ends. There are 15 residues in the CDR3. The CDR3 DNA sequence: TGTGCCAGCAGCTTATTTAACAGGGCCGGCGGGGAGCTGTTTTTT. This translates into CASSLFNRAGGELFF.

Note on this clone: This sequence is one base from a far larger clone and is likely a read error. The chain uses TRBV2 and TRBJ2-3, with TRBD2 identical over 8 bases. In germline, CDR1 is SNHLY, CDR2 FYNNEI. The CDR3 sequence is 18 residues long. V was clipped by 4 bases and J by 0 bases; unmatched bases: 12. As DNA, the CDR3 is TGTGCCAGCAGTGGCTCTACTAGCGGAGACTCTAGCACAGATACGCAGTATTTT. Translated, it gives CASSGSTSGDSSTDTQYF.

In regard to this clone: A far larger clone is a single base away, which makes a read error likely. Other DNA sequences in this specimen translate into the identical CDR3. Here the CDR3 DNA reads TGTGCCAGCAGTTTTACAGACCTGAACACCGAAGCTTTCTTT. Amino acid sequence: CASSFTDLNTEAFF. V is TRBV28 and J is TRBJ1-1; D ambiguous. The V gene's germline CDR1 is MDHEN and CDR2 SYDVKM. This CDR3 has 14 amino acids.

The chain carries TRBV18 and TRBJ2-1; weak D call: TRBD2 (5 bases). This CDR3 comprises 15 residues. From germline, CDR1 is KGHSH and CDR2 LQKENI. Trimming removed 2 bases from V and 8 bases from J, with 16 bases in between. The CDR3 spells CASSPTPRERHEQFF. CDR3 bases: TGTGCCAGCTCACCAACCCCCCGGGAACGACATGAGCAGTTCTTC.

This clone came up many times. The rearrangement links TRBV28 to TRBJ1-1, with 8 bases fitting TRBD1. CDR1 MDHEN and CDR2 SYDVKM come from the germline V gene. The CDR3 is 14 amino acids. Germline trimming cut 7 bases from V and 7 bases from J; bases unmatched to any gene: 11. The CDR3 sequence: CASTSRTGHNEAFF. Written as DNA, the CDR3 is TGTGCCAGCACCTCTAGGACAGGGCATAATGAAGCTTTCTTT.

The V gene is TRBV18, the J gene TRBJ2-7, with 7 bases fitting TRBD1. CDR1 KGHSH and CDR2 LQKENI come from the germline V gene. V gave up 3 bases and J gave up 0 bases; unmatched junction bases: 5. This CDR3 contains 15 residues. CDR3: CASSPFRDSSYEQYF. The CDR3 coding sequence is TGTGCCAGCTCACCCTTCCGGGACAGCTCCTACGAGCAGTACTTC.

This rearrangement joins TRBV25-1 to TRBJ1-1; the D gene is possibly TRBD1 (6 bases). This CDR3 contains 18 residues. Looked up from germline, CDR1 is MGHDK and CDR2 is SYGVNS. Trimming stripped 2 bases from V and 2 bases from J, with 21 bases between. The CDR3 DNA follows: TGTGCCAGCAGTGAAAACGTCCTGCGGGGGGCGAATAACACTGAAGCTTTCTTT. Protein sequence: CASSENVLRGANNTEAFF.

The count of this clone is one. A far larger clone is one nucleotide away, so this likely arose from a read error. V is TRBV28 and J is TRBJ2-2; D may be TRBD2 (5 bases). The length of the CDR3 is 15 residues. Per germline, CDR1 MDHEN and CDR2 SYDVKM. The CDR3 DNA reads TGTGCCAGCAGTCTCGTGACTAAGCGCACCGGGCAGCTGTTTTTT. Protein: CASSLVTKRTGQLFF.

The V and J genes are TRBV7-3 and TRBJ2-3; perhaps TRBD2 as D (5 bases). The CDR3 contains 16 residues. Trimming stripped 1 base from V and 4 bases from J, with 15 bases between. The germline CDR1 and CDR2 sequences are SGHTA and FQGTGA. The CDR3 here is CASSLRVAGSADTQYF. CDR3 DNA sequence: TGTGCCAGCAGCTTAAGGGTCGCGGGTTCCGCAGATACGCAGTATTTT.

The chain has TRBV6-6 and TRBJ1-5; possible D gene TRBD1, 5 bases. This CDR3 has 13 residues. Germline CDR1 MNHNY, CDR2 SVGAGI (reference sequence). The V gene lost 7 bases and the J gene lost 6 bases, with 13 bases spanning the gap. The CDR3 region has the DNA TGTGCCAGCAACGGGGCAGGGTCTCAGCCCCAGCATTTT. Translating gives CASNGAGSQPQHF.

On this clone: A clone one base away is much larger, so this may be a read error. The same CDR3 can be traced to other DNA sequences in this sample. The rearrangement joins TRBV27 to TRBJ2-7; 8 nucleotides line up with TRBD1. The CDR3 is made up of 14 amino acids. Germline CDR1 MNHEY, CDR2 SMNVEV (reference sequence). Unmatched junction bases numbered 5, after V lost 5 bases and J lost 2 bases. CDR3 in amino acids: CASSLWDRTYEQYF. In DNA, the CDR3 is TGTGCCAGCAGTCTGTGGGACAGGACCTACGAGCAGTACTTC.

The chain recombines TRBV6-1 with TRBJ2-5; D call uncertain. CDR1 is MNHNS and CDR2 is SASEGT in the germline V gene. Trimming took 5 bases from V and 4 from J, leaving 5 bases between them. There are 11 residues in the CDR3. The CDR3, as DNA: TGTGCCAGCAGTTTAGTAGAGACCCAGTACTTC. Protein product: CASSLVETQYF.

J is TRBJ1-6 and V is TRBV30; the D gene is possibly TRBD1 (5 bases). Trimming stripped 4 bases from V and 2 bases from J, with 12 bases between. Germline values: CDR1 GTSNPN, CDR2 SVGIG (reference sequence). The CDR3 spans 15 residues. CDR3 region: CAWTGRVAYNSPLHF. The CDR3 nucleotides are TGTGCCTGGACTGGCAGGGTCGCCTATAATTCACCCCTCCACTTT.

The J gene is TRBJ2-7, the V gene TRBV28; D is unclear. CDR3 length equals 15 residues. V shed 1 base and J shed 0 bases, with 10 bases lying between them. Germline V gives CDR1 MDHEN, CDR2 SYDVKM. CDR3 residues: CASSLLESYSYEQYF. As DNA, the CDR3 is TGTGCCAGCAGTTTATTGGAGTCATACTCCTACGAGCAGTACTTC.

This clone was counted only a few times. J is TRBJ2-7 and V is TRBV27, with TRBD1 identical over 9 bases. Germline V CDR1 and CDR2: MNHEY, SMNVEV (reference sequence). This CDR3 comprises 13 residues. The V and J ends lost 1 base and 6 bases, in that order; junction bases with no gene match: 1. CDR3 amino acids: CASSLWTGVEQYF. In DNA, the CDR3 is TGTGCCAGCAGTTTATGGACAGGGGTCGAGCAGTACTTC.

This clone was detected once. CDR3 region: CASSIHQTARNEQYF. CDR3 DNA sequence: TGTGCCAGCAGTATTCACCAGACAGCGCGGAACGAGCAGTACTTC. This chain joins TRBV28 and TRBJ2-7; a possible D gene is TRBD1 (5 bases). CDR1 and CDR2 from the germline V gene are MDHEN and SYDVKM. There are 15 residues in the CDR3. The V and J ends lost 5 bases and 5 bases respectively, with 19 bases between them.